These 30 T cell receptor beta chains were sequenced from one sample in a study of shared clonotypes between healthy human individuals. Here immunoSEQ multiplex PCR was the method, and the copy in TCRdb shows in-frame clones only, minus some. The repertoire includes around 990,000 clones, approximately 80% of them detected once, and 0.89% sits in the top ten. What was sequenced was memory CD4+ T cells from PBMCs. Subset meaning: CD45RA-negative fraction. These receptors were taken from a man younger than 35 in good health. Some clones in this sample may be carry-over from other donors' samples.

Here the CDR3 reads CASSPGRDSEETQYF. The CDR3 nucleotides are TGTGCCAGCAGCCCCGGTCGGGACAGTGAAGAGACCCAGTACTTC. The J gene is TRBJ2-5, the V gene TRBV7-3; 7 bases are a match to TRBD1. This CDR3 comprises 15 residues. Germline-derived CDR1 and CDR2 are SGHTA and FQGTGA. V was pared by 5 bases and J by 3 bases, with 9 bases of the junction left unmatched.

The gene calls are TRBV29-1 and TRBJ2-7, with a weak D call TRBD2 (5 bases). V dropped 3 bases and J dropped 5 bases, with 14 bases sitting between them. This CDR3 has 13 residues. From germline, CDR1 is SQVTM and CDR2 ANQGSEA. The CDR3 reads CSVETGVINEQYF. In nucleotides, the CDR3 is TGCAGCGTTGAGACCGGGGTGATCAACGAGCAGTACTTC.

This clone was recorded a few times. V and J are TRBV21-1 and TRBJ2-1. TRBV21-1 is flagged as a pseudogene. The CDR3 covers 14 residues. CDR3 sequence: CASSKESGGNEQFF. Written as DNA, the CDR3 is TGTGCCAGCAGCAAAGAGTCTGGGGGCAATGAGCAGTTCTTC.

Note on this clone: In the same sample, other DNA sequences code for this CDR3. CDR3 region: CASSSRTSGTYEQYF. The CDR3 coding sequence is TGTGCCAGCAGCTCCAGGACTAGCGGTACCTACGAGCAGTACTTC. This sequence joins TRBV7-2 and TRBJ2-7; 10 bases align to TRBD2. This CDR3 has 15 amino acids. In germline, CDR1 is SGHTA, CDR2 FQGNSA. Germline trimming cut 4 bases from V and 2 bases from J; bases unmatched to any gene: 5. Based on the CDR3 plus reference TRBV7-2 and TRBJ2-7, the full variable domain is GAGVSQSPSNKVTEKGKDVELRCDPISGHTALYWYRQSLGQGLEFLIYFQGNSAPDKSGLPSDRFSAERTGGSVSTLTIQRTQQEDSAVYLCASSSRTSGTYEQYFGPGTRLTVT.

The V call is TRBV5-1, the J call TRBJ2-3, with D possibly matching TRBD1 (5 bases). Germline V gives CDR1 SGHRS, CDR2 YFSETQ. CDR3 size: 14 residues. The V end was cut by 2 bases, the J end by 2 bases, with 9 bases between. CDR3 protein: CASSFTGPTDTQYF. The CDR3 DNA follows: TGCGCCAGCAGCTTTACAGGACCCACAGATACGCAGTATTTT.

This chain joins TRBV11-3 and TRBJ2-1; D remains ambiguous. Trimming cost V 4 bases and J 6 bases, with 13 bases left between them. The germline V gene encodes CDR1 SGHNT and CDR2 YENEEA. This CDR3 comprises 14 residues. Written as DNA, the CDR3 is TGTGCCAGCAGCTCGACTGTTAGATTCAATGAGCAGTTCTTC. Translation gives CASSSTVRFNEQFF.

This chain connects TRBV28 to TRBJ2-1, with 11 bases matching TRBD1. The CDR3 sequence is 16 residues long. V lost 6 bases, J lost 3 bases, and 7 bases stayed unmatched. Germline V CDR1 and CDR2: MDHEN, SYDVKM. The DNA of the CDR3 is TGTGCCAGCAGATCAGGGGGGACAGGGGGCTACAATGAGCAGTTCTTC. Protein sequence: CASRSGGTGGYNEQFF. Based on the CDR3 plus reference TRBV28 and TRBJ2-1, the full variable domain is DVKVTQSSRYLVKRTGEKVFLECVQDMDHENMFWYRQDPGLGLRLIYFSYDVKMKEKGDIPEGYSVSREKKERFSLILESASTNQTSMYLCASRSGGTGGYNEQFFGPGTRLTVL.

V and J are TRBV18 and TRBJ2-7, with 7 bases that match TRBD1. Germline V CDR1 and CDR2: KGHSH, LQKENI. The CDR3 spans 13 residues. V shed 3 bases and J 6 bases; nucleotides not matched to a gene: 5. CDR3 sequence reads: CASSPGTAVEQYF. The CDR3 region has the DNA TGTGCCAGCTCACCTGGGACAGCGGTCGAGCAGTACTTC. Supplemented by reference TRBV18 and TRBJ2-7, the full variable domain reads NAGVMQNPRHLVRRRGQEARLRCSPMKGHSHVYWYRQLPEEGLKFMVYLQKENIIDESGMPKERFSAEFPKEGPSILRIQQVVRGDSAAYFCASSPGTAVEQYFGPGTRLTVT.

This clone was counted between two and nine times. The V gene is TRBV27, the J gene TRBJ1-5; D perhaps matches TRBD1 (5 bases). The CDR3 runs to 15 residues. CDR1 is MNHEY, CDR2 SMNVEV, per germline (reference sequence). V was pared by 3 bases and J by 7 bases, with 16 bases between. This CDR3 reads CASSLGWGGEQPQHF. CDR3 coding DNA: TGTGCCAGCAGTTTGGGGTGGGGAGGGGAACAGCCCCAGCATTTT.

The chain links TRBV19 to TRBJ2-1; a possible D gene is TRBD1 (6 bases). V was pared by 5 bases and J by 0 bases, with 14 bases between. The CDR3 length is 16 residues. Germline V gene data show CDR1 as LNHDA and CDR2 as SQIVND (reference sequence). The CDR3 coding sequence is TGTGCCAGTAGTCCTACAGGGAGCAGCTCCTACAATGAGCAGTTCTTC. Encoded protein: CASSPTGSSSYNEQFF.

The rearrangement links TRBV7-2 to TRBJ2-6, with D perhaps TRBD1 or TRBD2 (6 bases each). Germline CDR1 is SGHTA and CDR2 is FQGNSA. The CDR3 runs to 15 residues. V dropped 8 bases and J dropped 4 bases, with 15 bases sitting between them. DNA for the CDR3: TGTGCCAGCCCCGAGGGGGGCACCGGGGCCAACGTCCTGACTTTC. Residues: CASPEGGTGANVLTF.

A few counts support this clone. The chain links TRBV2 to TRBJ1-5; D is undetermined. Trimming left V 6 bases short and J 3 bases short, with 15 bases between. This CDR3 is 15 amino acids long. Looked up from germline, CDR1 is SNHLY and CDR2 is FYNNEI. The CDR3 is CASRDEVVYNQPQHF. The CDR3 DNA sequence: TGTGCCAGCAGGGATGAAGTCGTCTACAATCAGCCCCAGCATTTT.

CDR3 nucleotides: TGCGCCAGCAGCGGGAACCCAGCCCAGCATACGCAGTATTTT. Protein: CASSGNPAQHTQYF. The rearrangement uses TRBV5-1 and TRBJ2-3, with D unresolved. There are 14 residues in the CDR3. Germline loops: CDR1 SGHRS, CDR2 YFSETQ. V lost 4 bases and J lost 7, with 16 bases in between.

J is TRBJ2-5 and V is TRBV7-2; 7 bases align to TRBD2. There are 15 residues in the CDR3. Unmatched junction bases numbered 11, after V lost 5 bases and J lost 5 bases. Germline CDR1 and CDR2: SGHTA and FQGNSA. The CDR3 region is CASSPTGGYLETQYF. In DNA, the CDR3 is TGTGCCAGCAGCCCAACGGGGGGTTATTTGGAGACCCAGTACTTC.

V and J are TRBV5-4 and TRBJ2-3; D gene ambiguous. The CDR3 sequence is 13 residues long. Trimming pared 2 bases from V and 1 base from J, leaving 5 bases between. Per germline, CDR1 SGHNT and CDR2 YYREEE (reference sequence). CDR3 in amino acids: CASSLKGTDTQYF. Written as DNA, the CDR3 is TGTGCCAGCAGCTTAAAGGGCACAGATACGCAGTATTTT.

This rearrangement joins TRBV27 to TRBJ1-1, with a weak D call TRBD1 (6 bases). CDR3 length: 14 amino acids. With 6 bases removed from V and 1 base from J, the gap between germline ends came to 12 bases. Germline CDR1 is MNHEY and CDR2 is SMNVEV (reference sequence). The CDR3 sequence: CASRPRGQNTEAFF. The CDR3 DNA sequence: TGTGCCAGCAGACCACGGGGGCAGAACACTGAAGCTTTCTTT.

This chain connects TRBV7-2 to TRBJ2-5, with 8 nucleotides matching TRBD2. Germline values: CDR1 SGHTA, CDR2 FQGNSA. V trimming: 1 base; J trimming: 5 bases; junction bases outside the gene matches: 6. The CDR3 spans 15 residues. CDR3 region: CASSLERTSRETQYF. Here the CDR3 DNA reads TGTGCCAGCAGCTTAGAGAGGACTAGCAGGGAGACCCAGTACTTC.

This clone was seen a single time. Written as DNA, the CDR3 is TGTGCCAGCAGCTTGGGTATTCCCGGGGGGACTAACTATGGCTACACCTTC. Translating it yields CASSLGIPGGTNYGYTF. The V call is TRBV5-4, the J call TRBJ1-2, with D tentatively TRBD1 (5 bases). The CDR3 sequence is 17 residues long. The V gene lost 0 bases and the J gene lost 0 bases, with 15 bases spanning the gap. In germline, CDR1 is SGHNT, CDR2 YYREEE (reference sequence).

This chain uses TRBV30 with TRBJ1-5; D possibly corresponds to TRBD1 (5 bases). The CDR3 is 14 amino acids. Germline loops: CDR1 GTSNPN, CDR2 SVGIG (reference sequence). V lost 3 bases to trimming and J lost 7 bases, with 16 bases between them. The CDR3 DNA follows: TGTGCCTGGAGCCGAAGTGGGGGGGAACAGCCCCAGCATTTT. Its translation is CAWSRSGGEQPQHF.

The gene calls are TRBV5-1 and TRBJ2-7, with D hard to call. CDR1 and CDR2 from the germline V gene are SGHRS and YFSETQ. The CDR3 is 13 amino acids. Trimming pared 4 bases from V and 6 bases from J, leaving 14 bases between. In DNA form, the CDR3 reads TGCGCCAGCAGCCCGGATGCCAACACCGAGCAGTACTTC. As protein: CASSPDANTEQYF.

V is TRBV6-1 and J is TRBJ2-7; 8 bases match TRBD2. The CDR3 length is 12 residues. Germline V gene lookup returns CDR1 MNHNS and CDR2 SASEGT. V shed 7 bases, J shed 2 bases, and the junction held 1 base outside the gene matches. CDR3: CASTGRAYEQYF. The CDR3 DNA reads as TGTGCCAGCACCGGGAGGGCCTACGAGCAGTACTTC.

V usage is TRBV25-1 and J usage is TRBJ1-1, with 7 bases lining up with TRBD1. J lost 1 base, V lost 4 bases, and 6 bases had no gene match. This CDR3 has 15 amino acids. The germline V gene encodes CDR1 MGHDK and CDR2 SYGVNS. The chain's CDR3 is CASSGYRGKNTEAFF. DNA of the CDR3: TGTGCCAGCAGTGGCTACAGGGGAAAGAACACTGAAGCTTTCTTT.

This clone showed up just a few times. The chain is built from TRBV25-1 and TRBJ2-7; the D gene could be TRBD1 or TRBD2 (5 bases each). The CDR3 consists of 15 residues. In germline, CDR1 is MGHDK, CDR2 SYGVNS. V lost 3 bases, J lost 2 bases, and 14 bases lay in between. The CDR3 is CASSDSSGATYEQYF. The CDR3 bases are TGTGCCAGCAGTGACTCCTCCGGGGCAACCTACGAGCAGTACTTC.

This clone came up many times. Other DNA sequences in this specimen translate into the identical CDR3. The rearrangement links TRBV29-1 to TRBJ1-1, with 7 bases lining up with TRBD1. V lost 6 bases, J lost 1 base, and 5 bases stayed unmatched. Germline-derived CDR1 and CDR2 are SQVTM and ANQGSEA. The CDR3 has 13 residues. The CDR3 DNA reads as TGCAGCGTGGATCAGGGGGGGAACACTGAAGCTTTCTTT. This gives the protein CSVDQGGNTEAFF.

Turning to this clone: Other DNA sequences within the sample encode an identical CDR3. This chain links TRBV7-2 with TRBJ2-3; 9 bases agree with TRBD2. CDR1 is SGHTA, CDR2 FQGNSA, per germline. The trim removed 4 bases at V and 1 base at J, leaving 3 bases unmatched. The CDR3 covers 15 residues. CDR3 in amino acids: CASSSGTSRTDTQYF. CDR3 nucleotides: TGTGCCAGCAGCTCCGGGACTAGCCGCACAGATACGCAGTATTTT.

This sequence joins TRBV28 and TRBJ1-2; D possibly corresponds to TRBD1 (6 bases). The CDR3 has 15 residues. Trimming pared 2 bases from V and 5 bases from J, leaving 15 bases between. The germline V gene has CDR1 MDHEN and CDR2 SYDVKM. Written as DNA, the CDR3 is TGTGCCAGCAGTTTAAAATCACAGGGTGCTTATGGCTACACCTTC. This codes for CASSLKSQGAYGYTF.

A note on this clone: A much larger clone lies a single base off, so this may be a read error. This rearrangement joins TRBV10-3 to TRBJ2-7, with 8 bases lining up with TRBD1. The CDR3 totals 13 residues. Germline trimming cut 2 bases from V and 3 bases from J; bases unmatched to any gene: 0. CDR1 ENHRY and CDR2 SYGVKD come from the germline V gene. CDR3 coding DNA: TGTGCCATCAGTGAGACAGGGGGCTACGAGCAGTACTTC. The encoded protein is CAISETGGYEQYF.

V usage is TRBV27 and J usage is TRBJ2-2; 10 bases fit TRBD1. The V and J ends lost 5 bases and 5 bases, in that order; junction bases with no gene match: 17. Looked up from germline, CDR1 is MNHEY and CDR2 is SMNVEV (reference sequence). The CDR3 consists of 19 residues. This CDR3 is CASSTSARQGAISTGELFF. The CDR3 DNA reads as TGTGCCAGCAGTACCTCTGCCCGACAGGGGGCAATTAGTACCGGGGAGCTGTTTTTT.

This clone was observed once. The chain employs TRBV11-2 and TRBJ2-3, with unresolved D. The V end was cut by 4 bases, the J end by 1 base, with 18 bases between. The CDR3 is 17 residues long. Germline assignment: CDR1 SGHAT and CDR2 FQNNGV. CDR3 bases: TGTGCCAGCAGCTGGCCTCCGGGCTCCACACGCACAGATACGCAGTATTTT. This translates into CASSWPPGSTRTDTQYF. Together with reference TRBV11-2 and TRBJ2-3, the CDR3 gives the full variable domain: EAGVAQSPRYKIIEKRQSVAFWCNPISGHATLYWYQQILGQGPKLLIQFQNNGVVDDSQLPKDRFSAERLKGVDSTLKIQPAKLEDSAVYLCASSWPPGSTRTDTQYFGPGTRLTVL.

This clone was detected many times. This sequence joins TRBV28 and TRBJ1-2, with D possibly being TRBD1 (6 bases). CDR3 length: 13 residues. Trimming shortened V by 6 bases and J by 14 bases, and 22 bases separated the two germline ends. Per germline, CDR1 MDHEN and CDR2 SYDVKM. CDR3 DNA: TGTGCCAGCAGGGCGGAGAAAGGGACACCTACAACCTTC. Protein product: CASRAEKGTPTTF.